One sample yielded the 11 T cell receptor beta chains listed below, sequenced in a study of blood T cell repertoires in COVID-19. Libraries were prepared by immunoSEQ multiplex PCR; TCRdb keeps only in-frame clonotypes and omits some of them. This table has a few hundred thousand clones, over 75% appearing once. The sample comprised PBMCs or T cells enriched from blood (not recorded which). These receptors came from a man between 18 and 29 years old who had recovered from COVID-19.

The chain recombines TRBV6-5 with TRBJ1-1, with TRBD1 matching over 10 bases. The germline V gene has CDR1 MNHEY and CDR2 SVGAGI. V lost 8 bases, J lost 2 bases, and 5 bases stayed unmatched. The CDR3 covers 14 residues. The chain's CDR3 is CASQGQGVNTEAFF. DNA for the CDR3: TGTGCCAGCCAAGGACAGGGGGTAAACACTGAAGCTTTCTTT.

The chain uses TRBV21-1 and TRBJ1-1. TRBV21-1 is marked as a pseudogene. This CDR3 has 16 residues. CDR3 DNA sequence: TGTGCCAGCAGCAAAGGACGGAGCTACATGAACACTGAAGCTTTCTTT. It specifies CASSKGRSYMNTEAFF.

This clone was recorded once. The rearrangement links TRBV30 to TRBJ2-7; D call uncertain. The ends were cut back, 1 base at V and 0 bases at J, with 7 bases in the middle. This CDR3 contains 13 residues. The V gene's germline CDR1 is GTSNPN and CDR2 SVGIG (reference sequence). The CDR3 is CAWSAPSSYEQYF. The CDR3 DNA follows: TGTGCCTGGAGTGCCCCGAGCTCCTACGAGCAGTACTTC.

This clone was seen just once. The chain has TRBV12-3 or TRBV12-4 and TRBJ1-1, with D hard to call. Deletions cut 6 bases from V and 2 bases from J, with 10 bases between. The length of the CDR3 is 13 residues. This CDR3 is CASSLKRNTEAFF. Written as DNA, the CDR3 is TGTGCCAGCAGCCTTAAGAGAAACACTGAAGCTTTCTTT.

Only a few counts were recorded for this clone. The chain is built from TRBV12-3 or TRBV12-4 and TRBJ1-1; TRBD1 is a possible D gene (5 bases). This CDR3 has 11 amino acids. Between the trimmed V and J ends, which lost 4 bases and 11 bases, there was a span of 11 bases. In DNA form, the CDR3 reads TGTGCCAGCAGTTATTTTCAGGGTGCTTTCTTT. Translated, it gives CASSYFQGAFF.

This CDR3 is CATGPGTSGSSEQYF. Here the CDR3 DNA reads TGTGCCACGGGGCCTGGGACTAGCGGGAGTTCCGAGCAGTACTTC. The gene calls are TRBV6-5 and TRBJ2-7; 14 positions agree with TRBD2. Trimming at V came to 10 bases and at J to 6 bases, leaving 11 bases not matched to a gene. Germline CDR1 is MNHEY and CDR2 is SVGAGI. The CDR3 has 15 residues.

V usage is TRBV10-3 and J usage is TRBJ1-3, with D possibly being TRBD1 (5 bases). V lost 6 bases, J lost 4 bases, and 16 bases lay in between. Germline assignment: CDR1 ENHRY and CDR2 SYGVKD. The CDR3 totals 15 residues. The CDR3 DNA sequence: TGTGCCATCAGATTGACAGCCGGCCCGGGAAACACCATATATTTT. Amino acids: CAIRLTAGPGNTIYF.

The V call is TRBV6-1, the J call TRBJ2-4; perhaps TRBD1 as D (6 bases). The ends were cut back, 3 bases at V and 11 bases at J, with 20 bases in the middle. This CDR3 is 15 amino acids long. The germline V gene encodes CDR1 MNHNS and CDR2 SASEGT. CDR3 residues: CASSDRWGPGVFQYF. The CDR3 coding sequence is TGTGCCAGCAGTGACCGTTGGGGCCCAGGGGTCTTTCAGTACTTC.

This chain links TRBV5-4 with TRBJ1-4; the D gene is possibly TRBD1 (5 bases). The CDR3 is 14 amino acids. V lost 2 bases and J lost 8, with 13 bases in between. Germline V gives CDR1 SGHNT, CDR2 YYREEE (reference sequence). The CDR3 spells CASSFGGGDEKLFF. Written as DNA, the CDR3 is TGTGCCAGCAGCTTCGGCGGGGGTGACGAAAAACTGTTTTTT.

The chain is built from TRBV29-1 and TRBJ1-1; 7 bases map to TRBD1. Germline CDR1 SQVTM, CDR2 ANQGSEA. The CDR3 covers 14 residues. V shed 0 bases, J shed 4 bases, and the junction held 5 bases outside the gene matches. The CDR3 DNA reads TGCAGCGTTGAAGATAGTGCAGGGGGCACTGAAGCTTTCTTT. It specifies CSVEDSAGGTEAFF.

The rearrangement uses TRBV7-9 and TRBJ2-3; TRBD1 aligns across 7 bases. The germline V gene has CDR1 SEHNR and CDR2 FQNEAQ (reference sequence). This CDR3 is 15 amino acids long. The ends lost 7 bases at V and 4 bases at J; junction bases unmatched: 11. CDR3 sequence: CASNTRKGAADTQYF. The DNA for the CDR3 is TGTGCCAGCAATACCCGGAAGGGGGCCGCAGATACGCAGTATTTT.